This T cell receptor (beta chain) is from a study of blood T cell repertoires in COVID-19. Study-wide background: The origin of the acute and convalescent COVID-19 samples was the United States, Italy and Spain. PBMCs, B-cell-depleted T cells, or T cells provided the cDNA or gDNA that made up the material.

Per the original data handling: From reference gene primer amplification, estimates of nucleated cell counts were derived. Here immunoSEQ multiplex PCR was the method, and the copy in TCRdb shows in-frame clones only, minus some. From that table come the V and J calls and clone size; the DNA was used to work out D and trimming. The sample lists more than 200,000 clones; approximately 86% were seen once. The CDR3 covers 15 residues. With 6 bases clipped from V and 5 bases from J, the junction kept 9 bases outside the gene matches. Germline V gene data show CDR1 as SNHLY and CDR2 as FYNNEI. The chain joins TRBV2 to TRBJ2-7; 11 nucleotides agree with TRBD2. The sample comprised PBMCs or T cells enriched from blood (not recorded which). The receptor's source is a woman aged 50 to 60 who had recovered from COVID-19. CDR3 DNA: TGTGCCAGCAGGAAACTAGCGGGAGCGGGTAACGAGCAGTACTTC. Its protein product is CASRKLAGAGNEQYF.